One sample yielded the 21 T cell receptor beta chains listed below, sequenced in a study of control samples from healthy donors and cancer patients. The repertoire was sequenced with immunoSEQ multiplex PCR; TCRdb's copy has only in-frame clones and lacks some. The table lists 200,000 to 250,000 clones, 85% to 95% of them singletons. The specimen was blood. Receptors originate from a man aged 45-65 years in good health.

The chain has TRBV6-4 and TRBJ1-4; TRBD1 matches at 11 bases. Germline lookup yields CDR1 MRHNA and CDR2 SNTAGT. The CDR3 has 15 amino acids. The V gene end was trimmed by 8 bases and the J gene end by 3 bases; junction bases not matched to a gene: 5. CDR3 sequence (DNA): TGTGCCAGCCGCGGACAGGGGGCTTCTAATGAAAAACTGTTTTTT. This translates into CASRGQGASNEKLFF.

V usage is TRBV13 and J usage is TRBJ1-4; possibly TRBD1 for D (5 bases). V was shortened by 5 bases and J by 8 bases, with 21 bases between the two germline ends. Germline-derived CDR1 and CDR2 are PRHDT and FYEKMQ (reference sequence). The CDR3 is 16 residues long. The CDR3 loop is CASSPPGPIKWEKLFF. The CDR3 region has the DNA TGTGCCAGCAGCCCACCGGGACCCATCAAATGGGAAAAACTGTTTTTT.

The rearrangement links TRBV24-1 to TRBJ2-2, with unresolved D. Looked up from germline, CDR1 is KGHDR and CDR2 is SFDVKD. The CDR3 covers 12 residues. The V end lost 6 bases, the J end lost 2 bases, and 3 bases lay between the germline ends. The chain's CDR3 is CATSLNTGELFF. The CDR3 DNA is TGTGCCACCAGTTTAAACACCGGGGAGCTGTTTTTT.

This CDR3 is CASSGRLISYNSPLHF. For the CDR3, the DNA is TGTGCCAGCAGTGGGCGGCTTATCTCCTATAATTCACCCCTCCACTTT. The chain recombines TRBV2 with TRBJ1-6; D is undetermined. Between the trimmed V and J ends, which lost 4 bases and 0 bases, there was a span of 10 bases. The germline V gene has CDR1 SNHLY and CDR2 FYNNEI. This CDR3 has 16 residues.

This chain uses TRBV29-1 with TRBJ1-1, with 8 bases fitting TRBD1. The germline gives CDR1 SQVTM, CDR2 ANQGSEA. The ends lost 7 bases at V and 2 bases at J; junction bases unmatched: 6. The CDR3 consists of 13 residues. The DNA for the CDR3 is TGCAGCGCCAACGACAGGGGCAACACTGAAGCTTTCTTT. Translated: CSANDRGNTEAFF.

This chain uses TRBV28 with TRBJ2-4, with 9 nucleotides matching TRBD2. The CDR3 consists of 15 residues. Germline V gene data show CDR1 as MDHEN and CDR2 as SYDVKM. The CDR3 protein is CACGGGAYVRNIQYF. The CDR3 nucleotides read TGTGCTTGTGGCGGGGGGGCCTATGTGAGAAACATTCAGTACTTC.

The chain links TRBV5-5 to TRBJ2-3; no firm D call. Germline assignment: CDR1 SGHKS and CDR2 YYEKEE (reference sequence). The CDR3 is 13 residues long. Trimming took off 6 bases at V and 7 bases at J, with 15 bases between the two ends. CDR3 in DNA: TGTGCCAGCACAAACCTCCTAGGGAATACGCAGTATTTT. As protein: CASTNLLGNTQYF.

The rearrangement links TRBV5-4 to TRBJ1-3; possibly TRBD1 for D (5 bases). CDR3 length: 15 amino acids. Germline assignment: CDR1 SGHNT and CDR2 YYREEE (reference sequence). The V gene lost 4 bases and the J gene lost 8 bases, with 19 bases spanning the gap. CDR3 coding DNA: TGTGCCAGCAGCCTAGGTCGGGGCAGATGGGACACCATATATTTT. Amino acid sequence: CASSLGRGRWDTIYF.

This clone was seen once. The V gene is TRBV19, the J gene TRBJ2-5, with 9 nucleotides matching TRBD2. With 5 bases clipped from V and 4 bases from J, the junction kept 5 bases outside the gene matches. This CDR3 has 14 amino acids. Germline CDR1 and CDR2: LNHDA and SQIVND (reference sequence). CDR3 bases: TGTGCCAGTAGTCCGGGACTAGCCCCAGAGACCCAGTACTTC. Encoded protein: CASSPGLAPETQYF.

V is TRBV7-9 and J is TRBJ2-7; D gene unclear. This CDR3 region has 11 residues. V lost 6 bases, J lost 5 bases, and 8 bases lay in between. Germline values: CDR1 SEHNR, CDR2 FQNEAQ (reference sequence). CDR3 residues: CASSIWDEQYF. DNA of the CDR3: TGTGCCAGCAGTATCTGGGACGAGCAGTACTTC.

The chain carries TRBV2 and TRBJ1-6, with TRBD1 identical over 7 bases. The CDR3 is 13 residues long. V dropped 11 bases and J dropped 6; count of bases not matched to a gene: 7. Germline CDR1 SNHLY, CDR2 FYNNEI. The CDR3: CAGLRDSNSPLHF. The CDR3 DNA reads TGTGCCGGACTACGGGACAGTAATTCACCCCTCCACTTT.

J is TRBJ1-2 and V is TRBV11-2; the D gene is possibly TRBD1 (5 bases). CDR1 SGHAT and CDR2 FQNNGV come from the germline V gene. The CDR3 is 19 amino acids. V lost 1 base and J 4 bases, leaving 25 bases between the germline ends. The CDR3 bases are TGTGCCAGCAGCTTAGGCCTCTTAGGGAGGGGAGGGTTCGGCTATGGCTACACCTTC. Translating it yields CASSLGLLGRGGFGYGYTF.

This chain uses TRBV19 with TRBJ2-3, with 13 positions matching TRBD2. The CDR3 length is 18 residues. The V gene's germline CDR1 is LNHDA and CDR2 SQIVND (reference sequence). Trimming at V came to 7 bases and at J to 4 bases, leaving 14 bases not matched to a gene. CDR3 nucleotide sequence: TGTGCCAGTAAGCCGCTACTAGCGGGGGGGCCGGGCGCAGATACGCAGTATTTT. Translation gives CASKPLLAGGPGADTQYF.

The chain joins TRBV5-1 to TRBJ1-4; D gene ambiguous. Germline-derived CDR1 and CDR2 are SGHRS and YFSETQ. Deletions cut 0 bases from V and 5 bases from J, with 11 bases between. This CDR3 region has 15 residues. The CDR3 region is CASSLGTAWNEKLFF. The CDR3 DNA follows: TGCGCCAGCAGCTTGGGTACCGCTTGGAATGAAAAACTGTTTTTT.

This chain's CDR3 is CASSDSEDREAGELFF. The DNA of the CDR3 is TGTGCCAGCAGTGACTCAGAGGACAGGGAGGCCGGGGAGCTGTTTTTT. The chain uses TRBV6-4 and TRBJ2-2; 8 bases are a match to TRBD1. Germline V gene sequence: CDR1 MRHNA, CDR2 SNTAGT. The CDR3 sequence is 16 residues long. V trimming: 0 bases; J trimming: 6 bases; junction bases outside the gene matches: 6.

This chain joins TRBV28 and TRBJ1-5; no reliable D call. CDR1 is MDHEN, CDR2 SYDVKM, per germline. Between the trimmed V and J ends, which lost 7 bases and 5 bases, there was a span of 15 bases. This CDR3 is built from 14 residues. CDR3 residues: CASTSFKIYQPQHF. The CDR3 region has the DNA TGTGCCAGCACTTCATTCAAGATATATCAGCCCCAGCATTTT.

The chain carries TRBV2 and TRBJ2-7; unclear D gene. Trimming stripped 4 bases from V and 3 bases from J, with 7 bases between. This CDR3 region has 12 residues. The V gene's germline CDR1 is SNHLY and CDR2 FYNNEI. CDR3 amino acids: CASSGHYYEQYF. The DNA of the CDR3 is TGTGCCAGCAGTGGCCACTACTACGAGCAGTACTTC.

This chain links TRBV10-3 with TRBJ1-1; tentative D call: TRBD1 (5 bases). CDR1 is ENHRY and CDR2 is SYGVKD in the germline V gene. Trimming cost V 6 bases and J 1 base, with 15 bases left between them. The CDR3 has 15 amino acids. CDR3 residues: CAISLLGDANTEAFF. As DNA, the CDR3 is TGTGCCATCAGCTTGCTCGGGGACGCGAACACTGAAGCTTTCTTT.

On this clone: This specimen includes other DNA sequences encoding the same CDR3. The chain uses TRBV19 and TRBJ1-5; the D is unclear. V lost 1 base and J lost 4, with 2 bases in between. The CDR3 consists of 12 residues. Per germline, CDR1 LNHDA and CDR2 SQIVND (reference sequence). CDR3 loop: CASSIGNQPQHF. In DNA, the CDR3 is TGTGCCAGTAGTATAGGGAATCAGCCCCAGCATTTT.

This chain links TRBV3-1 (or the pseudogene TRBV3-2) with TRBJ1-1; the D gene is possibly TRBD1 (5 bases). Germline V gene data show CDR1 as LGHDT and CDR2 as YNNKEL (reference sequence). The length of the CDR3 is 14 residues. Trimming took 5 bases from V and 5 from J, leaving 15 bases between them. CDR3 in amino acids: CASSDKGVRTEAFF. The CDR3 DNA reads as TGTGCCAGCAGCGATAAAGGGGTGAGAACTGAAGCTTTCTTT.

CDR3 amino acids: CSAGQGLYQETQYF. CDR3 bases: TGCAGCGCGGGACAGGGACTGTACCAAGAGACCCAGTACTTC. The rearrangement joins TRBV29-1 to TRBJ2-5; the match to TRBD1 covers 9 bases. J was trimmed by 0 bases and V by 7 bases; bases with no gene match: 6. Germline V CDR1 and CDR2: SQVTM, ANQGSEA. The CDR3 has 14 residues.